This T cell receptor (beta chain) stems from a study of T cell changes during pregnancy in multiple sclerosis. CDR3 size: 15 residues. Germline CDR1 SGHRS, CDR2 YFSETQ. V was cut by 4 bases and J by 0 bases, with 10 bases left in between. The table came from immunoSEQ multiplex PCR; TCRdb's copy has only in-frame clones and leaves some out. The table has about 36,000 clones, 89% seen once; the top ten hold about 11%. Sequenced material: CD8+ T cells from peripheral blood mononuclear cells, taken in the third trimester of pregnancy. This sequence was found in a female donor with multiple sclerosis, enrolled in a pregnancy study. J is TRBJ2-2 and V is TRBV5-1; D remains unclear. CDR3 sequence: CASSPGETNTGELFF. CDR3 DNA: TGCGCCAGCAGCCCTGGAGAAACGAACACCGGGGAGCTGTTTTTT.